This T cell receptor (beta chain) was obtained from a study of PD-1 blockade in classical Hodgkin lymphoma. In germline, CDR1 is MNHEY, CDR2 SMNVEV (reference sequence). The CDR3 is 14 amino acids. Trimming shortened V by 7 bases and J by 6 bases, and 16 bases separated the two germline ends. Regarding the study as a whole: CD4+ TCR diversity, unlike CD8+, rose significantly by C4D1. Partial responders and progressors had significantly lower baseline TCR diversity.

Some clones are missing from TCRdb's copy, which holds only in-frame ones; the method was immunoSEQ multiplex PCR. The sample yields 16,000 or so clones, 82% seen once. Worth noting for this clone: Its antigen is still unknown.

Every patient was affected by relapse after autologous stem cell transplantation, while exposure to brentuximab vedotin was not uniform. Patients reached a best response of complete response, partial response or progressive disease. The V and J genes are TRBV27 and TRBJ2-1; D unresolved. The sequence was collected from a human donor with classical Hodgkin lymphoma. Sequences were derived from peripheral blood mononuclear cells (PBMCs), sampled before the second cycle of nivolumab. CDR3 region: CASTSTPLLNEQFF. The DNA for the CDR3 is TGTGCCAGCACCTCGACTCCCTTACTCAATGAGCAGTTCTTC.